This is a list of T cell receptor beta chains from one sample in a study of glioma-infiltrating T cells after dendritic cell vaccination. Sequencing was performed with immunoSEQ multiplex PCR; in TCRdb, only in-frame clones are kept and a portion is missing. The sample shows roughly 85,000 clones, 85% of them seen only once. Specimen: blood, collected after dendritic cell vaccination. The receptors stem from a human donor with glioblastoma. Each CDR3 is given with its conserved first and last residue. Each record gives: J gene, clone size, V gene, D gene, CDR3 protein, CDR3 DNA. D genes are given only for firm matches. Clone size is shown for a subset of rows, as once, few, many or a class of expanded clone.

j_call: TRBJ1-2; clone_size: NA; v_call: TRBV6-4; d_call: TRBD1; cdr3_aa: CASSDALGQGAYGYTF; cdr3_nt: TGTGCCAGCAGTGACGCTCTGGGACAGGGGGCGTATGGCTACACCTTC
j_call: TRBJ1-5; clone_size: NA; v_call: TRBV28; d_call: NA; cdr3_aa: CASSVDSLNQPQHF; cdr3_nt: TGTGCCAGCAGTGTGGACAGTCTTAATCAGCCCCAGCATTTT
j_call: TRBJ2-1; clone_size: many; v_call: TRBV5-1; d_call: TRBD2; cdr3_aa: CASSLAASGRGDEQFF; cdr3_nt: TGCGCCAGCAGCTTGGCAGCTAGCGGGAGGGGTGATGAGCAGTTCTTC
j_call: TRBJ2-3; clone_size: NA; v_call: TRBV15; d_call: TRBD1; cdr3_aa: CATSRDRGTGRFKGTDTQYF; cdr3_nt: TGTGCCACCAGCAGAGATAGAGGGACAGGGAGGTTTAAGGGCACAGATACGCAGTATTTT
j_call: TRBJ2-7; clone_size: NA; v_call: TRBV2; d_call: NA; cdr3_aa: CASKNQGNSYEQYF; cdr3_nt: TGTGCCAGCAAGAACCAGGGGAACTCCTACGAGCAGTACTTC
j_call: TRBJ2-1; clone_size: NA; v_call: TRBV6-1; d_call: TRBD2; cdr3_aa: CASSEASGVYNEQFF; cdr3_nt: TGTGCCAGCAGTGAAGCTAGCGGGGTCTACAATGAGCAGTTCTTC
j_call: TRBJ2-3; clone_size: NA; v_call: TRBV7-9; d_call: TRBD2; cdr3_aa: CASSLASGRHTDTQYF; cdr3_nt: TGTGCCAGCAGCTTAGCCAGCGGGAGACACACAGATACGCAGTATTTT
j_call: TRBJ2-6; clone_size: once; v_call: TRBV9; d_call: NA; cdr3_aa: CASSELSSGANVLTF; cdr3_nt: TGTGCCAGCAGCGAATTGAGCTCTGGGGCCAACGTCCTGACTTTC
j_call: TRBJ2-1; clone_size: NA; v_call: TRBV4-1; d_call: TRBD2; cdr3_aa: CASSQVLAGAYNEQFF; cdr3_nt: TGCGCCAGCAGCCAAGTATTAGCGGGAGCTTACAATGAGCAGTTCTTC
j_call: TRBJ1-6; clone_size: few; v_call: TRBV9; d_call: NA; cdr3_aa: CASSVKESYNSPLHF; cdr3_nt: TGTGCCAGCAGCGTAAAGGAGAGCTATAATTCACCCCTCCACTTT
j_call: TRBJ2-7; clone_size: NA; v_call: TRBV4-1; d_call: TRBD1; cdr3_aa: CASSETSTGRYEQYF; cdr3_nt: TGCGCCAGCAGCGAGACCTCGACAGGGCGCTACGAGCAGTACTTC
j_call: TRBJ2-3; clone_size: NA; v_call: TRBV6-4; d_call: NA; cdr3_aa: CASSADFKRDTQYF; cdr3_nt: TGTGCCAGCAGTGCGGACTTTAAACGAGATACGCAGTATTTT
j_call: TRBJ2-2; clone_size: NA; v_call: TRBV4-2; d_call: TRBD2; cdr3_aa: CASTQTWTSGRPGELFF; cdr3_nt: TGTGCCAGCACCCAAACCTGGACTAGCGGGAGACCCGGGGAGCTGTTTTTT
j_call: TRBJ1-2; clone_size: NA; v_call: TRBV28; d_call: NA; cdr3_aa: CASKQVYGYTF; cdr3_nt: TGTGCCAGCAAGCAGGTTTATGGCTACACCTTC